This T cell receptor (beta chain) stems from a study of T cells in Graves' hyperthyroidism and ophthalmopathy. Study information: Blood was drawn when the patient was first diagnosed and still untreated. Study observations and caveats: A model of 13 V-J features distinguished ophthalmopathy from stable hyperthyroidism.

RNA transcripts yielded amplified TCR beta CDR3 regions. TCR CDR3 regions were first amplified by RT-PCR with HTBI primers. From the multiplex PCR reads, TCRdb called clonotypes with MiXCR, one entry per CDR3 protein. Here the sample spans 500,000 to 700,000 distinct CDR3 sequences, 16% being singletons. This clonotype has ten or more counts. As yet, its antigen is unknown. The patients, who ranged from 18 to 65 in age, presented with newly diagnosed hyperthyroidism lasting under 2 months. Germline values: CDR1 MNHEY, CDR2 SMNVEV (reference sequence). After removal of 4 bases from V and 3 bases from J, the junction contained 12 bases not matched to a gene. The CDR3 length is 19 residues.

The source is a woman under 30 with Graves' hyperthyroidism. The chain carries TRBV27 and TRBJ1-4; 12 nucleotides match TRBD1. Sequencing input: blood. CDR3 residues: CASSSYPGQGAPANEKLFF. The CDR3 DNA reads TGTGCCAGCAGTTCCTACCCGGGACAGGGGGCGCCGGCTAATGAAAAACTGTTTTTT.